This T cell receptor (beta chain) was documented in a study of a mutant IDH1 vaccine in newly diagnosed glioma. The overall study: Vaccines were first given 4-6 weeks after radiotherapy alone, or with temozolomide cycles.

Turning to this clone: Its specificity is unknown.

The time point here: week 23, last vaccination. Vaccine doses each comprised 300 ug of mutant IDH1 20-mer peptide, with topical imiquimod. Some clones are missing from TCRdb's copy, which holds only in-frame ones; the method was immunoSEQ multiplex PCR. The sample has about 65,000 clones; more than 75% are singletons. The ends were cut back, 2 bases at V and 5 bases at J, with 9 bases in the middle. The length of the CDR3 is 13 residues. Germline-derived CDR1 and CDR2 are MNHNY and SVGAGI (reference sequence). This specimen was PBMCs, taken from a glioma patient whose treatment included an IDH1 peptide vaccine. The sequence was collected from a man aged 30 to 45 with glioma. This chain uses TRBV6-6 with TRBJ1-2; D is unresolved. CDR3 residues: CASSYGVRYGYTF. CDR3 coding DNA: TGTGCCAGCAGTTACGGCGTGAGGTATGGCTACACCTTC.